This TCR beta chain came from a study of PD-1 blockade in classical Hodgkin lymphoma. Time point: cycle 4 day 1 (C4D1), after less than seven weeks of nivolumab. Every single patient, without exception, relapsed after autologous stem cell transplantation, and brentuximab vedotin exposure varied. Complete response, partial response or progressive disease constituted the best responses recorded. General observations from the study: It was CD4+ TCR diversity, not CD8+, that rose significantly by C4D1. According to reports, newly diagnosed patients had lower baseline TCR diversity than healthy donors, and relapsed/refractory patients had lower baseline TCR diversity still.

There are 18 residues in the CDR3. Looked up from germline, CDR1 is SGHVS and CDR2 is FQNEAQ. V lost 5 bases and J lost 0, with 17 bases in between. Profiling relied on immunoSEQ multiplex PCR, and the TCRdb table lists in-frame clones only, not all of them. Here the sample spans 100,000 or so clones, approximately 94% being singletons. For this clone: Antigen: not known.

The chain has TRBV7-8 and TRBJ2-6; D not resolved. The clonotype was recovered from a human donor with classical Hodgkin lymphoma. This sample comprised peripheral blood mononuclear cells (PBMCs), obtained before the fourth cycle of nivolumab. The DNA of the CDR3 is TGTGCCAGCAGCCGTCTCGCGGCGGACGTCTCTGGGGCCAACGTCCTGACTTTC. Its protein is CASSRLAADVSGANVLTF. Based on the CDR3 plus reference TRBV7-8 and TRBJ2-6, the full variable domain is GAGVSQSPRYKVAKRGQDVALRCDPISGHVSLFWYQQALGQGPEFLTYFQNEAQLDKSGLPSDRFFAERPEGSVSTLKIQRTQQEDSAVYLCASSRLAADVSGANVLTFGAGSRLTVL.